This record concerns one TCR beta chain sequence. The antigen is unknown. The data were obtained in a study of cytomegalovirus exposure and HLA in healthy donors. Study-level results: Reports indicate that TCR beta sequences accurately predicted the HLA-A and HLA-B alleles of most subjects. Some public TCRs appeared in many individuals, while most sequences were rare.

PCR amplification relied on 60 Vbeta primers (plus 13 Jbeta primers). Some clones are missing from TCRdb's copy, which holds only in-frame ones; the method was immunoSEQ multiplex PCR. The data contain just over 150,000 clones, approximately 82% of them singletons. Trimming cost V 4 bases and J 10 bases, with 23 bases left between them. Germline V gives CDR1 MGHRA, CDR2 YSYEKL. The CDR3 spans 17 residues. The material sequenced was PBMCs. The receptor's source is a woman aged 50 to 60 in good health and CMV-seropositive. The chain links TRBV4-1 to TRBJ1-6; D unclear. The CDR3 nucleotides read TGCGCCAGCAGCCCAGAACGATGGAACTATCTTCCATCACCCCTCCACTTT. Translated: CASSPERWNYLPSPLHF.